This passage covers 31 T cell receptor beta chains from one sample sequenced in a study of prognosis after radiotherapy for stage I lung cancer. From genomic DNA, two-round multiplex PCR was used to amplify TCR beta CDR3. Primers specific to each TRBV and TRBJ gene drove first-round PCR. TCRdb used MiXCR to reprocess the multiplex PCR reads, holding one entry per CDR3 protein. Of tens of thousands of distinct CDR3 sequences listed, about 45% are singletons. The material was PBMCs, obtained before or after stereotactic body radiation therapy (not recorded which). These receptors were obtained from a donor at least 50 years old with non-small cell lung cancer.

V is TRBV20-1 and J is TRBJ2-7; TRBD2 agrees at 7 bases. Germline CDR1 is DFQATT and CDR2 is SNEGSKA (reference sequence). With 3 bases clipped from V and 2 bases from J, the junction kept 4 bases outside the gene matches. The CDR3 length is 13 residues. The CDR3 sequence is CSARGEGTYEQYF. The CDR3 DNA sequence: TGCAGTGCTAGGGGGGAGGGCACCTACGAGCAGTACTTC.

This clonotype showed up many times. The V gene is TRBV5-1, the J gene TRBJ2-7; D gene uncertain. Germline V gives CDR1 SGHRS, CDR2 YFSETQ. Trimming took off 2 bases at V and 2 bases at J, with 8 bases between the two ends. This CDR3 has 13 amino acids. The CDR3 sequence is CASSLGGTYEQYF. DNA of the CDR3: TGCGCCAGCAGCTTAGGTGGAACCTACGAGCAGTACTTC.

This clonotype came up many times. CDR3: CASSRLAGGPTDTQYF. In nucleotides, the CDR3 is TGTGCCAGCAGCCGACTAGCGGGAGGGCCGACAGATACGCAGTATTTT. The V and J genes are TRBV4-2 and TRBJ2-3, with TRBD2 matching over 14 bases. The CDR3 is 16 amino acids. The germline gives CDR1 LGHNA, CDR2 YNFKEQ. V trimming: 4 bases; J trimming: 3 bases; junction bases outside the gene matches: 3.

A remark on this clonotype: A junction boundary mismatches the germline segment, possibly from a read error. This rearrangement joins TRBV20-1 to TRBJ1-1; D possibly corresponds to TRBD1 (6 bases). Germline V gene sequence: CDR1 DFQATT, CDR2 SNEGSKA (reference sequence). This CDR3 is built from 15 residues. CDR3 amino acids: CSSPRETGLNTESFF. The DNA for the CDR3 is TGCAGTTCTCCACGAGAGACAGGCCTGAACACTGAATCTTTCTTT.

There are many counts of this clonotype. The rearrangement joins TRBV18 to TRBJ2-1; maybe TRBD2 (6 bases). The CDR3 is 15 residues long. CDR1 is KGHSH and CDR2 is LQKENI in the germline V gene. V lost 3 bases and J lost 5, with 14 bases in between. CDR3 residues: CASSPRAGTDNEQFF. The CDR3 coding sequence is TGTGCCAGCTCACCTAGGGCAGGGACTGACAATGAGCAGTTCTTC. Filled out from reference TRBV18 and TRBJ2-1, the complete variable domain reads NAGVMQNPRHLVRRRGQEARLRCSPMKGHSHVYWYRQLPEEGLKFMVYLQKENIIDESGMPKERFSAEFPKEGPSILRIQQVVRGDSAAYFCASSPRAGTDNEQFFGPGTRLTVL.

Of note for this clonotype: This likely came from a read error, as a far larger clone is one base away. The chain uses TRBV6-9 and TRBJ1-5; 7 nucleotides line up with TRBD1. V lost 6 bases to trimming and J lost 7 bases; unmatched junction nucleotides: 6. The germline V gene has CDR1 MNHGY and CDR2 SVAAGI. This CDR3 region has 13 residues. As DNA, the CDR3 is TGTGCCAGCAGGTTGACAGGGTGCCAGCCCCAGCATTTT. Protein: CASRLTGCQPQHF.

In this sample, this clonotype turned up many times. The J gene is TRBJ2-2, the V gene TRBV3-1, with D possibly being TRBD2 (5 bases). The CDR3 contains 13 residues. Trimming took off 4 bases at V and 6 bases at J, with 9 bases between the two ends. In germline, CDR1 is LGHDT, CDR2 YNNKEL (reference sequence). The CDR3: CASSRRGPGELFF. CDR3 in DNA: TGTGCCAGCAGCCGACGGGGTCCCGGGGAGCTGTTTTTT. The full variable domain, completed using reference TRBV3-1 and TRBJ2-2, is DTAVSQTPKYLVTQMGNDKSIKCEQNLGHDTMYWYKQDSKKFLKIMFSYNNKELIINETVPNRFSPKSPDKAHLNLHINSLELGDSAVYFCASSRRGPGELFFGEGSRLTVL.

The sample holds many counts of this clonotype. This sequence joins TRBV7-2 and TRBJ1-1; D gene uncertain. V shed 3 bases and J shed 6 bases, with 5 bases lying between them. Germline CDR1 and CDR2: SGHTA and FQGNSA. The CDR3 has 11 residues. The CDR3 nucleotides read TGTGCCAGCAGCTTCATGGCTGAAGCTTTCTTT. This gives the protein CASSFMAEAFF.

The rearrangement joins TRBV2 to TRBJ1-6, with 7 bases aligning to TRBD1. The trim removed 6 bases at V and 7 bases at J, leaving 6 bases unmatched. This CDR3 is built from 14 residues. In germline, CDR1 is SNHLY, CDR2 FYNNEI. This CDR3 is CASRTGTDNSPLHF. CDR3 DNA: TGTGCCAGCAGGACCGGGACAGACAATTCACCCCTCCACTTT.

Ten or more counts support this clonotype. This chain connects TRBV6-5 to TRBJ1-6; perhaps TRBD1 as D (5 bases). Trimming cost V 3 bases and J 8 bases, with 20 bases left between them. This CDR3 spans 17 amino acids. Germline loops: CDR1 MNHEY, CDR2 SVGAGI. The CDR3 spells CASSYTGVLPRDSPLHF. The CDR3 DNA follows: TGTGCCAGCAGTTATACGGGGGTTCTGCCGAGGGATTCACCCCTCCACTTT.

The genes are TRBV6-1 and TRBJ2-7, with 9 bases aligning to TRBD1. The germline V gene has CDR1 MNHNS and CDR2 SASEGT. V lost 7 bases and J lost 5; bases outside the gene matches: 6. The CDR3 loop spans 13 amino acids. The CDR3 nucleotides are TGTGCCAGCAAGACAGGGGGGTTTGACGAGCAGTACTTC. As protein: CASKTGGFDEQYF.

The sample holds many counts of this clonotype. The chain uses TRBV27 and TRBJ2-5, with D possibly matching TRBD2 (5 bases). Trimming cost V 1 base and J 3 bases, with 9 bases left between them. Germline CDR1 MNHEY, CDR2 SMNVEV (reference sequence). The CDR3 is 14 residues long. The CDR3 region is CASSLFRGEETQYF. In nucleotides, the CDR3 is TGTGCCAGCAGTTTATTTCGGGGAGAAGAGACCCAGTACTTC.

The chain recombines TRBV20-1 with TRBJ2-2, with 7 bases matching TRBD2. The germline V gene encodes CDR1 DFQATT and CDR2 SNEGSKA (reference sequence). After removal of 0 bases from V and 8 bases from J, the junction contained 3 bases not matched to a gene. This CDR3 is built from 13 residues. The CDR3 here is CSARDRGEGELFF. The CDR3 DNA reads TGCAGTGCTAGAGATCGGGGGGAAGGGGAGCTGTTTTTT.

This clonotype is labeled medium-sized. The chain links TRBV6-1 to TRBJ1-5, with D possibly TRBD1 on 5 matching bases. Germline lookup yields CDR1 MNHNS and CDR2 SASEGT. CDR3 length equals 12 residues. The V end lost 6 bases, the J end lost 4 bases, and 7 bases lay between the germline ends. CDR3 nucleotides: TGTGCCAGCAGGGGACGTAATCAGCCCCAGCATTTT. It yields the protein CASRGRNQPQHF.

Points on this clonotype: A junction boundary mismatches the germline segment, possibly from a read error. The rearrangement links TRBV13 to TRBJ2-2, with D perhaps matching TRBD2 (5 bases). This CDR3 has 14 amino acids. Germline loops: CDR1 PRHDT, CDR2 FYEKMQ (reference sequence). In nucleotides, the CDR3 is TGTGCCAGCAGCTTAGGGGGCATTAACGGGGAGATGTTTTTT. Protein product: CASSLGGINGEMFF.

Judged by abundance, this clonotype is medium-sized. The CDR3 sequence is CASSPTPSWEEPGELFF. The CDR3 nucleotides read TGTGCCAGCAGCCCGACACCCTCTTGGGAGGAGCCCGGGGAGCTGTTTTTT. The rearrangement joins TRBV7-3 to TRBJ2-2, with a tentative D call TRBD2 (6 bases). Germline loops: CDR1 SGHTA, CDR2 FQGTGA. The CDR3 is 17 residues long. Trimming took 5 bases from V and 6 from J, leaving 22 bases between them. The full variable domain, in which reference TRBV7-3 and TRBJ2-2 provide the parts outside the CDR3, is GAGVSQTPSNKVTEKGKYVELRCDPISGHTALYWYRQSLGQGPEFLIYFQGTGAADDSGLPNDRFFAVRPEGSVSTLKIQRTERGDSAVYLCASSPTPSWEEPGELFFGEGSRLTVL.

Comments on this clonotype: A read error is the likely source, as a far larger clone sits one nucleotide away. The V and J genes are TRBV20-1 and TRBJ2-7, with D maybe TRBD2 (6 bases). V lost 8 bases to trimming and J lost 10 bases, with 27 bases between them. Germline V gives CDR1 DFQATT, CDR2 SNEGSKA (reference sequence). This CDR3 comprises 14 residues. In nucleotides, the CDR3 is TGCAGTTCTTGGACGGGAGTCCTCCCGGATACCCAGTACTTC. Amino acids: CSSWTGVLPDTQYF.

This clonotype was seen at least ten times. The J gene is TRBJ2-1, the V gene TRBV7-2; tentative D call: TRBD2 (6 bases). V dropped 2 bases and J dropped 5 bases, with 16 bases sitting between them. CDR1 and CDR2 (germline): SGHTA, FQGNSA. CDR3 size: 16 residues. This chain's CDR3 is CASSLYARAGNNEQFF. The CDR3 region has the DNA TGTGCCAGCAGCTTATATGCCAGGGCGGGGAACAATGAGCAGTTCTTC.

The chain couples TRBV20-1 to TRBJ2-5, with D tentatively TRBD2 (7 bases). CDR3 size: 19 residues. The germline gives CDR1 DFQATT, CDR2 SNEGSKA (reference sequence). V dropped 5 bases and J dropped 4 bases, with 32 bases sitting between them. The CDR3 region has the DNA TGCAGTGCTTTTAGGAGGGCAGGGGAGCTAGCGGTAGCTCTAGAGACCCAGTACTTC. Protein sequence: CSAFRRAGELAVALETQYF.

This clonotype has at least ten counts. V and J are TRBV4-3 and TRBJ2-2, with a weak D call TRBD2 (5 bases). This CDR3 is 15 amino acids long. The V gene's germline CDR1 is LGHNA and CDR2 YSLEER. Trimming shortened V by 0 bases and J by 5 bases, and 10 bases separated the two germline ends. For the CDR3, the DNA is TGCGCCAGCAGCCAAGATCTCAGCGGAACCGGGGAGCTGTTTTTT. This sequence encodes CASSQDLSGTGELFF.

The chain couples TRBV6-9 to TRBJ2-1, with D unclear. There are 13 residues in the CDR3. Trimming pared 3 bases from V and 9 bases from J, leaving 12 bases between. Germline loops: CDR1 MNHGY, CDR2 SVAAGI. CDR3 coding DNA: TGTGCCAGCAGTTACCCCGACTTGCCTGAGCAGTTCTTC. It translates to CASSYPDLPEQFF.

The rearrangement uses TRBV20-1 and TRBJ1-5; D is uncertain. In germline, CDR1 is DFQATT, CDR2 SNEGSKA (reference sequence). V lost 5 bases, J lost 10 bases, and 24 bases lay in between. This CDR3 is 15 amino acids long. This CDR3 is CSAGNRYVNLGPQHF. The CDR3 coding sequence is TGCAGTGCTGGTAACCGGTACGTCAACCTGGGCCCCCAGCATTTT.

As to this clonotype: This is likely an artifact of a read error, given a far larger clone one base away. This rearrangement joins TRBV12-3 or TRBV12-4 to TRBJ1-6; D remains ambiguous. The better agreement between TRBJ1-1 and the DNA end casts doubt on the J call. The CDR3 runs to 12 residues. The CDR3 region is CASIFLWTMAFF. CDR3 coding DNA: TGTGCCAGCATTTTTCTATGGACCATGGCTTTCTTT.

This clonotype is labeled medium-sized. This chain joins TRBV12-3 or TRBV12-4 and TRBJ2-7, with D possibly TRBD1 on 6 matching bases. The CDR3 has 14 residues. Trimming removed 1 base from V and 5 bases from J, with 12 bases in between. The CDR3 protein is CASSLVTQGNEQYF. The CDR3 coding sequence is TGTGCCAGCAGTTTAGTCACACAGGGAAACGAGCAGTACTTC.

CDR3 nucleotides: TGTGCCAGCATCGGACAGGGGGCAGGGTACGAGCAGTACTTC. Amino acid sequence: CASIGQGAGYEQYF. The chain links TRBV28 to TRBJ2-7, with 11 bases that match TRBD1. The trim removed 7 bases at V and 4 bases at J, leaving 6 bases unmatched. CDR3 length equals 14 residues. Germline assignment: CDR1 MDHEN and CDR2 SYDVKM. The complete variable domain, with remaining parts taken from reference TRBV28 and TRBJ2-7, reads DVKVTQSSRYLVKRTGEKVFLECVQDMDHENMFWYRQDPGLGLRLIYFSYDVKMKEKGDIPEGYSVSREKKERFSLILESASTNQTSMYLCASIGQGAGYEQYFGPGTRLTVT.

This rearrangement joins TRBV6-1 to TRBJ1-3, with D perhaps matching TRBD1 (5 bases). V lost 5 bases and J 2 bases, leaving 19 bases between the germline ends. Germline V gives CDR1 MNHNS, CDR2 SASEGT. The CDR3 spans 17 residues. This CDR3 is CASSQRSQGFTGNTIYF. The CDR3 coding sequence is TGTGCCAGCAGTCAAAGGAGCCAGGGATTCACTGGAAACACCATATATTTT.

The genes are TRBV2 and TRBJ2-5; D is tentatively TRBD1 or TRBD2 (5 bases each). Germline lookup yields CDR1 SNHLY and CDR2 FYNNEI. V lost 6 bases and J lost 4, with 27 bases in between. This CDR3 comprises 18 residues. CDR3 DNA sequence: TGTGCCAGCAGGCGTGTCTTCCGGGACCCCAGAGGGAGAGAGACCCAGTACTTC. Translating it yields CASRRVFRDPRGRETQYF.

The V call is TRBV28, the J call TRBJ2-7; the D is unclear. There are 13 residues in the CDR3. The V end lost 3 bases, the J end lost 1 base, and 7 bases lay between the germline ends. Germline V CDR1 and CDR2: MDHEN, SYDVKM. The CDR3 nucleotides are TGTGCCAGCAGTTTCGTTGGGTCCTACGAGCAGTACTTC. As protein: CASSFVGSYEQYF.

This clonotype was seen at least ten times. The gene calls are TRBV20-1 and TRBJ1-6; D is unresolved. V lost 1 base and J lost 0, with 10 bases in between. Looked up from germline, CDR1 is DFQATT and CDR2 is SNEGSKA (reference sequence). This CDR3 has 16 amino acids. The chain's CDR3 is CSARVGRSSYNSPLHF. In DNA form, the CDR3 reads TGCAGTGCTAGAGTAGGACGCAGCTCCTATAATTCACCCCTCCACTTT.

The CDR3: CATTGLPYEQYF. CDR3 in DNA: TGTGCCACTACAGGGTTACCCTACGAGCAGTACTTC. V and J are TRBV6-1 and TRBJ2-7; D may be TRBD1 (6 bases). CDR1 is MNHNS and CDR2 is SASEGT in the germline V gene. CDR3 length: 12 residues. Between the trimmed V and J ends, which lost 10 bases and 2 bases, there was a span of 12 bases.

Worth noting for this clonotype: At one end, the junction sequence differs from germline, possibly due to a read error. The chain couples TRBV19 to TRBJ2-2; 8 nucleotides match TRBD1. The germline CDR1 and CDR2 sequences are LNHDA and SQIVND (reference sequence). The CDR3 has 16 residues. The chain's CDR3 is CASSRWDRLYTGDLFF. In DNA, the CDR3 is TGTGCCAGTAGTAGATGGGACAGGCTATACACCGGGGATCTGTTTTTT. The whole variable domain, remainder taken from reference TRBV19 and TRBJ2-2, is DGGITQSPKYLFRKEGQNVTLSCEQNLNHDAMYWYRQDPGQGLRLIYYSQIVNDFQKGDIAEGYSVSREKKESFPLTVTSAQKNPTAFYLCASSRWDRLYTGDLFFGEGSRLTVL.